Sequencing of this T cell receptor (beta chain) was carried out in a study of post-analysis software for immune sequencing data. Study-level background: Relapsing-remitting, secondary progressive and progressive-relapsing multiple sclerosis were all included among the disease courses.

V dropped 0 bases and J dropped 9 bases, with 6 bases sitting between them. Germline values: CDR1 DFQATT, CDR2 SNEGSKA (reference sequence). CDR3 length: 11 residues. The study's findings and limits: TRBV5-6, TRBV5-1 and TRBV20-1 belonged to a set of about 5 TRBV segments that were more frequent in patients than controls. F-measure co-clustering was strong for batch-matched samples.

Details on this clonotype: Its antigen is unknown.

Presence of unique molecular identifiers characterized the TCR beta cDNA libraries. TCRdb reanalysed the PCR reads using MiXCR and keeps one entry per CDR3 protein. The sample comprises about 460,000 distinct CDR3 sequences, 40% to 55% of which are singletons, and 9.5% to 13% rests with the top ten. The specimen was blood. The TCR comes from a girl aged 5 to 17 with multiple sclerosis. The gene calls are TRBV20-1 and TRBJ2-1, with D possibly matching TRBD1 (5 bases). This chain's CDR3 is CSARDDSEQFF. The CDR3 DNA is TGCAGTGCTAGAGATGACAGTGAGCAGTTCTTC.